This entry lists 32 T cell receptor beta chains sequenced from one sample in a study of immune evolution from preneoplasia to lung adenocarcinoma (dated by TCRdb to the early 2020s). Libraries were prepared through the immunoSEQ multiplex PCR assay. TCRdb's version of the immuneACCESS table is confined to in-frame rearrangements and falls short of the full clone set. An unresolved V gene accounts for under half of the shortfall where checked; the remainder is of unknown origin. The sample has some 3,700 clones on record, about 80% of them singletons. The ten largest make up approximately 7% of the sample. Sequencing input: FFPE invasive lung adenocarcinoma tissue. The sample's cell subset or site, from its label and the paper: frankly invasive lung adenocarcinoma (ADC). Receptor source: a person aged 65 to 79 with invasive lung adenocarcinoma.

The chain combines TRBV5-1 with TRBJ2-1; possible D gene TRBD2, 6 bases. This CDR3 comprises 13 residues. From germline, CDR1 is SGHRS and CDR2 YFSETQ. V was cut by 4 bases and J by 8 bases, with 13 bases left in between. CDR3 nucleotides: TGCGCCAGCAGCCCCCTGCGGGAAGATGAGCAGTTCTTC. Translating gives CASSPLREDEQFF.

The rearrangement uses TRBV9 and TRBJ2-1, with a weak D call TRBD2 (6 bases). Germline V gene data show CDR1 as SGDLS and CDR2 as YYNGEE. There are 17 residues in the CDR3. V dropped 4 bases and J dropped 3 bases, with 20 bases sitting between them. CDR3 DNA: TGTGCCAGCAGCTCGGGGGTCGGGTCAGTGGTCTACAATGAGCAGTTCTTC. This translates into CASSSGVGSVVYNEQFF.

The rearrangement uses TRBV6-1 and TRBJ2-1; 9 nucleotides line up with TRBD1. This CDR3 region has 15 residues. After removal of 5 bases from V and 4 bases from J, the junction contained 6 bases not matched to a gene. The V gene's germline CDR1 is MNHNS and CDR2 SASEGT. CDR3 DNA sequence: TGTGCCAGCAGTCCGGACAGGGGAGGTTACAATGAGCAGTTCTTC. This encodes CASSPDRGGYNEQFF.

In its sample, this clone was seen once. The CDR3 sequence: CASSLGLAGGNEQFF. DNA of the CDR3: TGTGCCAGCAGCTTAGGGCTAGCGGGTGGTAATGAGCAGTTCTTC. The chain has TRBV11-3 and TRBJ2-1, with 8 bases fitting TRBD2. The CDR3 spans 15 residues. J was trimmed by 7 bases and V by 1 base; bases with no gene match: 6. CDR1 and CDR2 from the germline V gene are SGHNT and YENEEA.

This chain joins TRBV7-2 and TRBJ1-1, with D hard to call. Trimming left V 1 base short and J 4 bases short, with 13 bases between. This CDR3 spans 15 amino acids. Germline V gene sequence: CDR1 SGHTA, CDR2 FQGNSA. In DNA form, the CDR3 reads TGTGCCAGCAGCTTAGATGGACCCCGCACCACTGAAGCTTTCTTT. Translation: CASSLDGPRTTEAFF.

CDR3 DNA sequence: TGTGCCAGTAGTATCGGTGGGAGCCAAGAGACCCAGTACTTC. Amino acid sequence: CASSIGGSQETQYF. The V gene is TRBV19, the J gene TRBJ2-5; tentative D call: TRBD2 (5 bases). The CDR3 runs 14 residues. V was pared by 3 bases and J by 1 base, with 9 bases between. CDR1 is LNHDA and CDR2 is SQIVND in the germline V gene (reference sequence).

The chain carries TRBV30 and TRBJ1-2; 10 bases map to TRBD1. The CDR3 runs 15 residues. The V segment lost 4 bases and the J segment 4 bases; nucleotides outside the gene matches: 9. In germline, CDR1 is GTSNPN, CDR2 SVGIG (reference sequence). The CDR3 region is CAWTNPGTGVYGYTF. CDR3 bases: TGTGCCTGGACTAACCCCGGGACAGGGGTCTATGGCTACACCTTC.

The chain employs TRBV14 and TRBJ1-2; D gene uncertain. Trimming removed 0 bases from V and 8 bases from J, with 10 bases in between. This CDR3 spans 13 amino acids. Germline CDR1 and CDR2: SGHDN and FVKESK. CDR3: CASSQDGLGGYTF. The DNA for the CDR3 is TGTGCCAGCAGCCAAGATGGCCTGGGAGGCTACACCTTC.

This CDR3 is CASSLEGRMNTGELFF. In nucleotides, the CDR3 is TGTGCCAGCAGCTTGGAAGGACGGATGAACACCGGGGAGCTGTTTTTT. The chain carries TRBV5-4 and TRBJ2-2; D gene unclear. Germline V gives CDR1 SGHNT, CDR2 YYREEE (reference sequence). CDR3 length: 16 residues. The V end lost 0 bases, the J end lost 1 base, and 10 bases lay between the germline ends.

This rearrangement joins TRBV10-2 to TRBJ2-7; no definite D call. The V gene's germline CDR1 is WSHSY and CDR2 SAAADI. V lost 6 bases and J 6 bases, leaving 9 bases between the germline ends. The length of the CDR3 is 11 residues. CDR3 protein: CASRHSSEQYF. CDR3 in DNA: TGCGCCAGCAGGCACAGTTCCGAGCAGTACTTC.

The chain is built from TRBV11-3 and TRBJ2-2, with 7 bases aligning to TRBD1. CDR1 is SGHNT and CDR2 is YENEEA in the germline V gene. The CDR3 runs to 15 residues. J lost 8 bases, V lost 8 bases, and 14 bases had no gene match. As DNA, the CDR3 is TGTGCCAGCGGCTCGACAGGGTTTTTTCTGGGGGAGCTGTTTTTT. Encoded protein: CASGSTGFFLGELFF. Combining the CDR3 with reference TRBV11-3 and TRBJ2-2 gives the whole variable domain EAGVVQSPRYKIIEKKQPVAFWCNPISGHNTLYWYLQNLGQGPELLIRYENEEAVDDSQLPKDRFSAERLKGVDSTLKIQPAELGDSAVYLCASGSTGFFLGELFFGEGSRLTVL.

This rearrangement joins TRBV28 to TRBJ2-7; D tentatively fits TRBD1 or TRBD2 (5 bases each). The germline V gene encodes CDR1 MDHEN and CDR2 SYDVKM. Trimming removed 6 bases from V and 4 bases from J, with 16 bases in between. This CDR3 region has 14 residues. As DNA, the CDR3 is TGTGCCAGCAGCCCGTGGGGGAAGGGGTACGAGCAGTACTTC. Translated: CASSPWGKGYEQYF.

The chain uses TRBV30 and TRBJ1-1; weak D call: TRBD1 (6 bases). This CDR3 has 12 amino acids. The V gene lost 8 bases and the J gene lost 6 bases, with 16 bases spanning the gap. Germline loops: CDR1 GTSNPN, CDR2 SVGIG (reference sequence). The CDR3 DNA is TGTGCCGGATACAGGGATATGGCTGAAGCTTTCTTT. This gives the protein CAGYRDMAEAFF.

The rearrangement uses TRBV20-1 and TRBJ2-5, with D tentatively TRBD1 or TRBD2 (5 bases each). V lost 5 bases and J 7 bases, leaving 8 bases between the germline ends. CDR3 length: 10 residues. Germline V gives CDR1 DFQATT, CDR2 SNEGSKA (reference sequence). CDR3 sequence reads: CSAGDPTQYF. The DNA for the CDR3 is TGCAGTGCTGGGGACCCGACCCAGTACTTC.

The chain has TRBV28 and TRBJ2-3; 7 positions agree with TRBD2. Unmatched junction bases numbered 14, after V lost 7 bases and J lost 4 bases. Germline-derived CDR1 and CDR2 are MDHEN and SYDVKM. The CDR3 has 16 residues. CDR3: CASTLRGGGPADTQYF. The CDR3 nucleotides read TGTGCCAGCACCCTACGTGGGGGAGGGCCGGCAGATACGCAGTATTTT.

The CDR3 region is CASRTSGSRDEQFF. The CDR3 DNA reads TGCGCCAGCAGGACTAGCGGGAGTCGGGATGAGCAGTTCTTC. The J gene is TRBJ2-1, the V gene TRBV5-1; 12 nucleotides align to TRBD2. This CDR3 region has 14 residues. The germline V gene encodes CDR1 SGHRS and CDR2 YFSETQ. The V segment lost 5 bases and the J segment 8 bases; nucleotides outside the gene matches: 5.

The chain links TRBV27 to TRBJ2-6; D is perhaps TRBD1 (5 bases). CDR3 length: 15 residues. The V and J ends lost 1 base and 4 bases respectively, with 8 bases between them. The germline V gene encodes CDR1 MNHEY and CDR2 SMNVEV (reference sequence). CDR3 region: CASSLYRSGANVLTF. The CDR3 bases are TGTGCCAGCAGTTTATACAGGTCCGGGGCCAACGTCCTGACTTTC.

This clone was seen only once. The rearrangement joins TRBV12-1 to TRBJ2-7; the D segment call TRBD2 is taken from the table without a DNA check. TRBV12-1 is termed a pseudogene. The CDR3 is 12 amino acids. CDR3 region: CASSFGDVEQYF. The CDR3 DNA is TGTGCCAGCAGCTTCGGGGATGTCGAGCAGTACTTC.

The rearrangement links TRBV5-1 to TRBJ2-3; D is unclear. V lost 4 bases, J lost 6 bases, and 6 bases lay in between. Germline V gives CDR1 SGHRS, CDR2 YFSETQ. This CDR3 comprises 11 residues. CDR3 nucleotides: TGCGCCAGCAGCAGAGAGGATACGCAGTATTTT. Translated: CASSREDTQYF.

This clone was found once. J is TRBJ1-3 and V is TRBV6-1; D remains ambiguous. Germline V gene sequence: CDR1 MNHNS, CDR2 SASEGT. V dropped 6 bases and J dropped 0 bases, with 3 bases sitting between them. The CDR3 spans 12 residues. CDR3 sequence: CASRASGNTIYF. The CDR3 nucleotides are TGTGCCAGCAGAGCCTCTGGAAACACCATATATTTT.

This clone came up once. The V call is TRBV7-2, the J call TRBJ2-2; a weak D match, TRBD1 (6 bases). CDR1 is SGHTA and CDR2 is FQGNSA in the germline V gene. This CDR3 region has 16 residues. Trimming pared 2 bases from V and 6 bases from J, leaving 16 bases between. DNA for the CDR3: TGTGCCAGCAGCTTAAATTTAGGGCAGGGGCCCGGGGAGCTGTTTTTT. It yields the protein CASSLNLGQGPGELFF. The whole variable domain, filled in from reference TRBV7-2 and TRBJ2-2, reads GAGVSQSPSNKVTEKGKDVELRCDPISGHTALYWYRQSLGQGLEFLIYFQGNSAPDKSGLPSDRFSAERTGGSVSTLTIQRTQQEDSAVYLCASSLNLGQGPGELFFGEGSRLTVL.

The chain employs TRBV19 and TRBJ2-7; D is possibly TRBD2 (5 bases). This CDR3 comprises 15 residues. Trimming took off 5 bases at V and 6 bases at J, with 20 bases between the two ends. Germline lookup yields CDR1 LNHDA and CDR2 SQIVND (reference sequence). CDR3 nucleotides: TGTGCCAGTAGTCCGGACTCCGACCCCTTTGGCGAGCAGTACTTC. It yields the protein CASSPDSDPFGEQYF.

This chain connects TRBV6-5 to TRBJ2-3; D is unresolved. V lost 11 bases and J lost 3, with 9 bases in between. The CDR3 is made up of 11 amino acids. The V gene's germline CDR1 is MNHEY and CDR2 SVGAGI. This chain's CDR3 is CAWEATDTQYF. The CDR3 region has the DNA TGTGCCTGGGAAGCAACAGATACGCAGTATTTT.

This CDR3 reads CASSDPVQETQYF. As DNA, the CDR3 is TGTGCCAGCAGTGACCCGGTCCAGGAGACCCAGTACTTC. The chain joins TRBV6-1 to TRBJ2-5; D is undetermined. The ends were cut back, 3 bases at V and 5 bases at J, with 10 bases in the middle. This CDR3 comprises 13 residues. CDR1 and CDR2 from the germline V gene are MNHNS and SASEGT.

The chain has TRBV7-9 and TRBJ2-1, with no clear D. The CDR3 contains 11 residues. V was trimmed by 5 bases and J by 7 bases, leaving 6 bases between them. Germline V CDR1 and CDR2: SEHNR, FQNEAQ (reference sequence). The CDR3 bases are TGTGCCAGCAGCCCAGAGAATGAGCAGTTCTTC. It codes for CASSPENEQFF.

This chain uses TRBV28 with TRBJ2-7; 10 positions match TRBD1. The trim removed 5 bases at V and 5 bases at J, leaving 6 bases unmatched. The CDR3 sequence is 14 residues long. Germline V gene sequence: CDR1 MDHEN, CDR2 SYDVKM. The CDR3 DNA is TGTGCCAGCAGTACCGGGACAGGGGTCCACGAGCAGTACTTC. The encoded protein is CASSTGTGVHEQYF.

The chain joins TRBV11-2 to TRBJ2-3, with D maybe TRBD2 (5 bases). Trimming cost V 5 bases and J 2 bases, with 14 bases left between them. This CDR3 contains 15 residues. In germline, CDR1 is SGHAT, CDR2 FQNNGV. The CDR3 here is CASSTSTGITDTQYF. The CDR3 DNA is TGTGCCAGCAGCACCTCGACCGGGATCACAGATACGCAGTATTTT. The whole variable domain, remainder taken from reference TRBV11-2 and TRBJ2-3, is EAGVAQSPRYKIIEKRQSVAFWCNPISGHATLYWYQQILGQGPKLLIQFQNNGVVDDSQLPKDRFSAERLKGVDSTLKIQPAKLEDSAVYLCASSTSTGITDTQYFGPGTRLTVL.

This clone was detected only a few times. In DNA, the CDR3 is TGTGCCAGCTCGAGTCGAGCGGCGAGTGTGGAGACCCAGTACTTC. Amino acid sequence: CASSSRAASVETQYF. The chain uses TRBV9 and TRBJ2-5, with D perhaps TRBD2 (5 bases). Trimming left V 7 bases short and J 5 bases short, with 21 bases between. The CDR3 length is 15 residues. The V gene's germline CDR1 is SGDLS and CDR2 YYNGEE.

This chain connects TRBV2 to TRBJ2-1; the match to TRBD2 covers 13 bases. V was clipped by 6 bases and J by 6 bases; unmatched bases: 5. The CDR3 sequence is 15 residues long. Germline V lookup: CDR1 SNHLY, CDR2 FYNNEI. The CDR3 DNA follows: TGTGCCAGCAGCCGGACTAGCGGGAGCGGCAATGAGCAGTTCTTC. As protein: CASSRTSGSGNEQFF. The variable domain in full, completed from reference TRBV2 and TRBJ2-1, reads EPEVTQTPSHQVTQMGQEVILRCVPISNHLYFYWYRQILGQKVEFLVSFYNNEISEKSEIFDDQFSVERPDGSNFTLKIRSTKLEDSAMYFCASSRTSGSGNEQFFGPGTRLTVL.

This clone came up a few times. The chain employs TRBV28 and TRBJ2-4; 11 bases are a match to TRBD1. Looked up from germline, CDR1 is MDHEN and CDR2 is SYDVKM. The trim removed 2 bases at V and 6 bases at J, leaving 0 bases unmatched. The CDR3 contains 14 residues. CDR3 DNA: TGTGCCAGCAGTTTAGGGACAGGGGGAAACATTCAGTACTTC. Its protein product is CASSLGTGGNIQYF.

This chain links TRBV11-3 with TRBJ2-3; no clear D. Germline CDR1 reads SGHNT; CDR2 reads YENEEA. Trimming shortened V by 1 base and J by 6 bases, and 20 bases separated the two germline ends. The CDR3 contains 17 residues. The CDR3 is CASSLGALLPSRDTQYF. CDR3 nucleotides: TGTGCCAGCAGCTTAGGGGCCCTTCTTCCTTCGAGGGATACGCAGTATTTT.

V and J are TRBV29-1 and TRBJ1-1, with 7 bases lining up with TRBD1. Germline loops: CDR1 SQVTM, CDR2 ANQGSEA. The CDR3 length is 13 residues. CDR3 bases: TGCAGTTGGACAGGACCCATGAACACTGAAGCTTTCTTT. This encodes CSWTGPMNTEAFF.